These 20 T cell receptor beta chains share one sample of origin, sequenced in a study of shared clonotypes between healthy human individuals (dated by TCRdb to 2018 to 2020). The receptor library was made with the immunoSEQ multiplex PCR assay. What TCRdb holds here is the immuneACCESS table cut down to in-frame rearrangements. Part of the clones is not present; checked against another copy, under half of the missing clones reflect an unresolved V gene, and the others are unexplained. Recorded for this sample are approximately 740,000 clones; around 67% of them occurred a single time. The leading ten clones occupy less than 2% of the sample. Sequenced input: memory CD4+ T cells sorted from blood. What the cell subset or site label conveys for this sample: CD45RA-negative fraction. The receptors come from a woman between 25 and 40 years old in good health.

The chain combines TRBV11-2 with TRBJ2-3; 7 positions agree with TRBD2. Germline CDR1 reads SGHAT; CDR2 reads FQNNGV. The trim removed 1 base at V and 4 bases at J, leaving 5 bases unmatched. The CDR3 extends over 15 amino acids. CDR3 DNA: TGTGCCAGCAGCTTAGTAGGGAGGGCCGCAGATACGCAGTATTTT. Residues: CASSLVGRAADTQYF.

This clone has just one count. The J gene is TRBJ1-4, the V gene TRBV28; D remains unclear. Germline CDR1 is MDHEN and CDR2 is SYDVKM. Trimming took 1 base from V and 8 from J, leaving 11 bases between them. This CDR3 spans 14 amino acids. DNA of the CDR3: TGTGCCAGCAGTTTATCCAACATTGGGGAAAAACTGTTTTTT. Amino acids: CASSLSNIGEKLFF.

The CDR3 reads CSVGGTSGSYNEQFF. As DNA, the CDR3 is TGCAGCGTTGGCGGGACTAGTGGTTCATACAATGAGCAGTTCTTC. The chain carries TRBV29-1 and TRBJ2-1, with 8 bases matching TRBD2. The germline V gene has CDR1 SQVTM and CDR2 ANQGSEA. J gave up 4 bases and V 4 bases, and 9 bases lay outside the gene matches. The CDR3 is made up of 15 amino acids.

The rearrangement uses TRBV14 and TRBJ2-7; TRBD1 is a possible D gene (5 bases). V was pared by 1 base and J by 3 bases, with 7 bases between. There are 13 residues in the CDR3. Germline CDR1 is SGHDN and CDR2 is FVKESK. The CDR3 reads CASSQGQFYEQYF. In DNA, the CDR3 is TGTGCCAGCAGCCAAGGACAGTTCTACGAGCAGTACTTC.

DNA for the CDR3: TGTGCCATCTCGATAGGCTACGAGCAGTACTTC. It is translated as CAISIGYEQYF. The chain joins TRBV10-3 to TRBJ2-5; D unresolved. The closer fit of TRBJ2-7 to the DNA end suggests the J call may be wrong. The CDR3 length is 11 residues. The germline V gene has CDR1 ENHRY and CDR2 SYGVKD.

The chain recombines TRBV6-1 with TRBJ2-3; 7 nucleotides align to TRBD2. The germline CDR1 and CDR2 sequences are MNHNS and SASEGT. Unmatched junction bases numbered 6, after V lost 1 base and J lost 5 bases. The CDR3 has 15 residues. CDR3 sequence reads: CASSEVAGVKDTQYF. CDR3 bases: TGTGCCAGCAGTGAAGTGGCGGGAGTAAAAGATACGCAGTATTTT.

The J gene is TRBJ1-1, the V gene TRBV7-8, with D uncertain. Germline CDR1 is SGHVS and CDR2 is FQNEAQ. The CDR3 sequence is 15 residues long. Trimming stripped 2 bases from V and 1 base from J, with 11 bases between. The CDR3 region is CASSLNGKTNTEAFF. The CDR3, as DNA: TGTGCCAGCAGCTTAAATGGCAAGACGAACACTGAAGCTTTCTTT.

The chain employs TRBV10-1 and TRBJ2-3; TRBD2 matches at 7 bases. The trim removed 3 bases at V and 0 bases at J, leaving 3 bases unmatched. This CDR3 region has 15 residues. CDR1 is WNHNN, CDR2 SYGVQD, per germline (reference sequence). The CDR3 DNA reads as TGCGCCAGCAGTGAAGGCGGGAGCAGCACAGATACGCAGTATTTT. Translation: CASSEGGSSTDTQYF.

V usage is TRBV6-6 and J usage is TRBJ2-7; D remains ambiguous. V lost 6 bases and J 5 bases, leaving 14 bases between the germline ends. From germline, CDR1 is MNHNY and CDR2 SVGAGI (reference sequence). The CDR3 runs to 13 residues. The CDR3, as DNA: TGTGCCAGCAGAGCCCGAGGAGCAAACGAGCAGTACTTC. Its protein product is CASRARGANEQYF.

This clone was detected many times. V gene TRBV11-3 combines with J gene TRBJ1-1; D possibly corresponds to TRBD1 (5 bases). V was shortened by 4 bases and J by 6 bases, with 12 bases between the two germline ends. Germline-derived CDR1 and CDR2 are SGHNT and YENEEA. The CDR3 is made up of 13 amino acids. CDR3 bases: TGTGCCAGCAGCTCATTTTCGGGGGCTGAAGCTTTCTTT. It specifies CASSSFSGAEAFF.

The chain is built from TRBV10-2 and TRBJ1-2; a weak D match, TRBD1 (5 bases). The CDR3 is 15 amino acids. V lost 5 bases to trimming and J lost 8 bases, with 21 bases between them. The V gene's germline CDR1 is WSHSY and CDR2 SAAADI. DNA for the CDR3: TGCGCCAGCAGTCCATCGGGACGCCAGGTTGCGGGCTACACCTTC. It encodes CASSPSGRQVAGYTF.

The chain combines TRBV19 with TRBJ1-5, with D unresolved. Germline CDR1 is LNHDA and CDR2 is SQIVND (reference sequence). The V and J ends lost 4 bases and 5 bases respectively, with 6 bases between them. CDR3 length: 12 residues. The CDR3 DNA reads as TGTGCCAGTAGTACCGGGTATCAGCCCCAGCATTTT. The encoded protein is CASSTGYQPQHF.

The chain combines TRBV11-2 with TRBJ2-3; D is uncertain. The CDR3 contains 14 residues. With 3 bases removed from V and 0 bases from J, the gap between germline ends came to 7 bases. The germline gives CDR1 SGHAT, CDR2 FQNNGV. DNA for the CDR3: TGTGCCAGCAGCTTCCAAGAGAGCACAGATACGCAGTATTTT. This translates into CASSFQESTDTQYF.

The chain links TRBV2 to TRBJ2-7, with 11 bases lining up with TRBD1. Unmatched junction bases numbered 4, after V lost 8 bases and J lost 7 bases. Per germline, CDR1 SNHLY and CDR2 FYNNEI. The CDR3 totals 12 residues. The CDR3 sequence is CASEGQGGEQYF. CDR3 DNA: TGTGCCAGCGAGGGACAGGGGGGGGAGCAGTACTTC. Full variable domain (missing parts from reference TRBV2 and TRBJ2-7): EPEVTQTPSHQVTQMGQEVILRCVPISNHLYFYWYRQILGQKVEFLVSFYNNEISEKSEIFDDQFSVERPDGSNFTLKIRSTKLEDSAMYFCASEGQGGEQYFGPGTRLTVT.

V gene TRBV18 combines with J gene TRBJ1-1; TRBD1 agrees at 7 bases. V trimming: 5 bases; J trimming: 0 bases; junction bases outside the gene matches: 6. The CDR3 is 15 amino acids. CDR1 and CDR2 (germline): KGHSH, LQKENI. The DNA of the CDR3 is TGTGCCAGCTCAGTGGGACAGTTGGTGAACACTGAAGCTTTCTTT. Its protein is CASSVGQLVNTEAFF.

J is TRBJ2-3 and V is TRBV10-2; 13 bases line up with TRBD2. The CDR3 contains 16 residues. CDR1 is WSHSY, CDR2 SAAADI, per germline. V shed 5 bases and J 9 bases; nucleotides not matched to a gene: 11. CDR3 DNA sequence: TGCGCCAGCAGTACCCATCTAGGACTAGCGGGAGTCACGCAGTATTTT. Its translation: CASSTHLGLAGVTQYF.

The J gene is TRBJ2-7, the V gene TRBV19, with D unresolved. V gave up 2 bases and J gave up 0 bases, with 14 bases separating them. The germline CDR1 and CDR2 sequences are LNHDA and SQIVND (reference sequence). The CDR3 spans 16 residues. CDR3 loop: CASSISHSSSSYEQYF. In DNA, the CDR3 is TGTGCCAGTAGTATATCGCACAGCTCTAGCTCCTACGAGCAGTACTTC.

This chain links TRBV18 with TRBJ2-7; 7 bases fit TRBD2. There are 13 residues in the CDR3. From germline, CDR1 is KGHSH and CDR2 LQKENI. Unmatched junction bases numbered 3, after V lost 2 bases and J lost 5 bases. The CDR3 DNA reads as TGTGCCAGCTCACCAGTGCGGGAGAACGAGCAGTACTTC. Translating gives CASSPVRENEQYF.

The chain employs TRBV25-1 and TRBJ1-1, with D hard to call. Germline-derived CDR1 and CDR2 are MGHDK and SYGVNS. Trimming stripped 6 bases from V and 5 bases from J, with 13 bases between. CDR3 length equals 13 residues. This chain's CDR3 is CASRASGRTEAFF. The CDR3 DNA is TGTGCCAGCAGAGCGTCCGGCAGAACTGAAGCTTTCTTT.

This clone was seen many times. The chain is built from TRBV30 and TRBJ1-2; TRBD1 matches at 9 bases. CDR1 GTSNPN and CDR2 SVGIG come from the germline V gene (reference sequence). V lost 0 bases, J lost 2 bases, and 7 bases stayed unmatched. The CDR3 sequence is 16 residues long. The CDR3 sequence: CAWSVQGTGKNYGYTF. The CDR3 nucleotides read TGTGCCTGGAGTGTACAGGGGACAGGGAAAAACTATGGCTACACCTTC.